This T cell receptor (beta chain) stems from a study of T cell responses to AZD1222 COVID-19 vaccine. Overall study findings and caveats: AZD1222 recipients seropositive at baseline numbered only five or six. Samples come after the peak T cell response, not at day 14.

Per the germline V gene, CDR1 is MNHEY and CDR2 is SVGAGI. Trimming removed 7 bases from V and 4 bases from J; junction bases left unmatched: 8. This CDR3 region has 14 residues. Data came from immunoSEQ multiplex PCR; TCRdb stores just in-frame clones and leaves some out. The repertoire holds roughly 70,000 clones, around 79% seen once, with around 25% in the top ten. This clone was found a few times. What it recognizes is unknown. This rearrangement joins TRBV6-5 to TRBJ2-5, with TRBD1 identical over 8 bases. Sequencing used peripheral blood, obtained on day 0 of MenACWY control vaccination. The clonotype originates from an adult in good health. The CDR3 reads CASTSPTGAETQYF. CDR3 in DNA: TGTGCCAGCACCTCCCCGACAGGGGCAGAGACCCAGTACTTC.